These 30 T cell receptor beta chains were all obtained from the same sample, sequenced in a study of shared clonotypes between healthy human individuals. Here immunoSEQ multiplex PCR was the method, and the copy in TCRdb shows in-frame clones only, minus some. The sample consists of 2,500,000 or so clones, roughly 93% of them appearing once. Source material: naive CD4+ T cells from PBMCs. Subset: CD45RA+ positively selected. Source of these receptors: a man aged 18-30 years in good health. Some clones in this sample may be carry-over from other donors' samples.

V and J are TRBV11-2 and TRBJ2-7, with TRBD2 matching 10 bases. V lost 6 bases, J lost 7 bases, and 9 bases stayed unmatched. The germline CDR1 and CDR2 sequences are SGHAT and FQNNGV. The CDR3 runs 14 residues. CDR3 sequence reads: CASRDIAGGIEQYF. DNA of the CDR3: TGTGCCAGCAGAGATATAGCGGGAGGCATTGAGCAGTACTTC.

CDR3 protein: CSVVLSWGLETQYF. Here the CDR3 DNA reads TGCAGCGTTGTTCTGAGTTGGGGGTTAGAGACCCAGTACTTC. The chain employs TRBV29-1 and TRBJ2-5; D tentatively reads TRBD1 or TRBD2 (5 bases each). V dropped 4 bases and J dropped 4 bases, with 16 bases sitting between them. This CDR3 has 14 residues. CDR1 is SQVTM and CDR2 is ANQGSEA in the germline V gene.

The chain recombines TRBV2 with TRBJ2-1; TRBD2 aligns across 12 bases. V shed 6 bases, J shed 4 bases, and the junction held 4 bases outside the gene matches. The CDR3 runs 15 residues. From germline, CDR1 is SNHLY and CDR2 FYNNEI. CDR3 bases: TGTGCCAGCAGCTACGGGACTAGCGGGTACAATGAGCAGTTCTTC. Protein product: CASSYGTSGYNEQFF.

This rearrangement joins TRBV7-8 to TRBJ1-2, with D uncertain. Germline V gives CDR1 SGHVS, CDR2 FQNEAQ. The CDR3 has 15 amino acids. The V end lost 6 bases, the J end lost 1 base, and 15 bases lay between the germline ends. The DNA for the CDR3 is TGTGCCAGCAGGGAGTCCACCGTTGGTAACTATGGCTACACCTTC. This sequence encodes CASRESTVGNYGYTF.

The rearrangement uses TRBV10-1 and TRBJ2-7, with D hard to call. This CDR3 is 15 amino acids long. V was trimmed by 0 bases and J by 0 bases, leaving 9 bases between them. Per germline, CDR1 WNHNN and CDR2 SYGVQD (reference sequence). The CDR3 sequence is CASSESRTGSYEQYF. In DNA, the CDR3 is TGCGCCAGCAGTGAGTCTCGGACCGGCTCCTACGAGCAGTACTTC.

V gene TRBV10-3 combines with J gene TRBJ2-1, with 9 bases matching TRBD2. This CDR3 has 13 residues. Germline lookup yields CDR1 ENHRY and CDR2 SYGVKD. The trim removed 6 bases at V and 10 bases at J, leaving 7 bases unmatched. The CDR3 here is CAIRREGYGEQFF. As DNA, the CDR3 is TGTGCCATCAGGCGGGAGGGCTACGGGGAGCAGTTCTTC.

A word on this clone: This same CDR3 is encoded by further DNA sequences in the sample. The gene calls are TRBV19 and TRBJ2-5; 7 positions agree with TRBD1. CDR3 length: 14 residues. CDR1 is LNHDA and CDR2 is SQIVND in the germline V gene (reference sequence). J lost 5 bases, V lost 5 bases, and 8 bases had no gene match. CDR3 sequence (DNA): TGTGCCAGTAGTGCCTACAGGGGTCAGGAGACCCAGTACTTC. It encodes CASSAYRGQETQYF.

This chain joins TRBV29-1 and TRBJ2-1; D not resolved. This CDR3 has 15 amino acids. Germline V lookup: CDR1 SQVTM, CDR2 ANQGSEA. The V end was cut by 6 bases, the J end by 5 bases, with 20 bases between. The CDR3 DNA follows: TGCAGCGTCCGCGCGACCAGGATACGCGACAATGAGCAGTTCTTC. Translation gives CSVRATRIRDNEQFF.

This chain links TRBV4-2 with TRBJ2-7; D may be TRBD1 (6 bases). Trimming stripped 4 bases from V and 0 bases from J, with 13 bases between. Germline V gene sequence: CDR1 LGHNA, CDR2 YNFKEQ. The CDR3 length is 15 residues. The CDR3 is CASSLRQENSYEQYF. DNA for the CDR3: TGTGCCAGCAGCCTTAGACAGGAAAACTCCTACGAGCAGTACTTC.

The CDR3 spells CAWTPTGGGSYEQYF. The CDR3 DNA is TGTGCCTGGACCCCGACAGGGGGAGGCTCCTACGAGCAGTACTTC. The V gene is TRBV30, the J gene TRBJ2-7; 9 bases line up with TRBD1. V lost 4 bases to trimming and J lost 0 bases; unmatched junction nucleotides: 7. CDR3 length: 15 amino acids. Germline V CDR1 and CDR2: GTSNPN, SVGIG (reference sequence). Combining the CDR3 with reference TRBV30 and TRBJ2-7 gives the whole variable domain SQTIHQWPATLVQPVGSPLSLECTVEGTSNPNLYWYRQAAGRGLQLLFYSVGIGQISSEVPQNLSASRPQDRQFILSSKKLLLSDSGFYLCAWTPTGGGSYEQYFGPGTRLTVT.

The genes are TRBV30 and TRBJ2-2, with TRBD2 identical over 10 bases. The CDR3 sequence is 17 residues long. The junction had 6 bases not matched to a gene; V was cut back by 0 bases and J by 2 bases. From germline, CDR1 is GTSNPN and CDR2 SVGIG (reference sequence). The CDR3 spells CAWSVSAGGPNTGELFF. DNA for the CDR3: TGTGCCTGGAGTGTATCAGCGGGAGGGCCCAACACCGGGGAGCTGTTTTTT.

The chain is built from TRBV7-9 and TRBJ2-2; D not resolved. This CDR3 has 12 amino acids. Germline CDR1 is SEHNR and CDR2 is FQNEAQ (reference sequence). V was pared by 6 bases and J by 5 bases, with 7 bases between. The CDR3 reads CASRTLTGELFF. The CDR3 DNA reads TGTGCCAGCAGGACCTTGACCGGGGAGCTGTTTTTT.

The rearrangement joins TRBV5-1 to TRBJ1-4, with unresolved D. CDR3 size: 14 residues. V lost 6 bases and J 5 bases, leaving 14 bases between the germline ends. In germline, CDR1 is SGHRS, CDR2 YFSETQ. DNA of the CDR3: TGCGCCAGCAACTTAGGCAGCCTCAATGAAAAACTGTTTTTT. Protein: CASNLGSLNEKLFF.

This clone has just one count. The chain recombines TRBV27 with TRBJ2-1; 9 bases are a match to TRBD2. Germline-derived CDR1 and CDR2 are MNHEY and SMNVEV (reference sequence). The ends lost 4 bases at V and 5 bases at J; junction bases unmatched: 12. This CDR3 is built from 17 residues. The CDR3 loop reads CASSSIAGEPVHNEQFF. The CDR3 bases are TGTGCCAGCAGTTCCATAGCGGGAGAGCCGGTGCACAATGAGCAGTTCTTC.

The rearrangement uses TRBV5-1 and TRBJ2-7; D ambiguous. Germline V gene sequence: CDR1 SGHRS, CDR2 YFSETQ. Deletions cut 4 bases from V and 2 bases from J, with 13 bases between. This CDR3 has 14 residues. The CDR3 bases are TGCGCCAGCAGCCCCAGACGACGGGCCTACGAGCAGTACTTC. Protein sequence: CASSPRRRAYEQYF.

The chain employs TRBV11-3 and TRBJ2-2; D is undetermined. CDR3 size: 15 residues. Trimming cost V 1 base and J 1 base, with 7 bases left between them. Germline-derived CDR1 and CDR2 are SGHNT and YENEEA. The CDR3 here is CASSLGTGNTGELFF. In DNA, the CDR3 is TGTGCCAGCAGCTTAGGTACCGGGAACACCGGGGAGCTGTTTTTT.

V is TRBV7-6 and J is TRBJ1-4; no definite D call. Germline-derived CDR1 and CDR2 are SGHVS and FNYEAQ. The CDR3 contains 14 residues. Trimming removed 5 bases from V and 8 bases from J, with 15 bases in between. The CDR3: CASSLIPAAEKLFF. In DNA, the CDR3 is TGTGCCAGCAGCCTGATCCCAGCAGCCGAAAAACTGTTTTTT.

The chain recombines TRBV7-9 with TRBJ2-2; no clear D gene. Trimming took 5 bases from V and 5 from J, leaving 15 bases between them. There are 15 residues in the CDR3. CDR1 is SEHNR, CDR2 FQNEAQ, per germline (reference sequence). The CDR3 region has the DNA TGTGCCAGCAGCCCCCTGGCCCCGAGGACCGGGGAGCTGTTTTTT. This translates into CASSPLAPRTGELFF.

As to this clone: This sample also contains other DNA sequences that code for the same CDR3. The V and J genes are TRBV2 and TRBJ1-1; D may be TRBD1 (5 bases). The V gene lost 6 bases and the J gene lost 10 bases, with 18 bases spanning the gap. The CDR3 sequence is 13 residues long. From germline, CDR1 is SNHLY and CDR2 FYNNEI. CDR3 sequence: CASRRTLAERAFF. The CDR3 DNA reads TGTGCCAGCAGAAGGACACTAGCCGAGCGAGCTTTCTTT.

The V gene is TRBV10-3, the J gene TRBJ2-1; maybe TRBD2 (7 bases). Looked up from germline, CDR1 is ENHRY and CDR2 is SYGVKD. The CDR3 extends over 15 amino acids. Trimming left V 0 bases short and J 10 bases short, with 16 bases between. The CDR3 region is CAISESGRGLREQFF. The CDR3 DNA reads TGTGCCATCAGTGAGTCAGGGAGGGGGTTGAGAGAGCAGTTCTTC.

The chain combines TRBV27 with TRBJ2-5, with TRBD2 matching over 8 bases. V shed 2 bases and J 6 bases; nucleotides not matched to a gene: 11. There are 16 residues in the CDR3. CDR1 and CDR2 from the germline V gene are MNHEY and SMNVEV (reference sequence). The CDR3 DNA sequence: TGTGCCAGCAGTTTAAGCGGTAGCGGGAAATTAAAGACCCAGTACTTC. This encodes CASSLSGSGKLKTQYF.

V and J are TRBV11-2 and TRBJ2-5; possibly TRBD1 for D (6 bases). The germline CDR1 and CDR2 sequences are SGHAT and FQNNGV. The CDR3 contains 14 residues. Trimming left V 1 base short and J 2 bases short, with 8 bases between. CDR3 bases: TGTGCCAGCAGCTTAGGGACAGTACAAGAGACCCAGTACTTC. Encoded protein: CASSLGTVQETQYF. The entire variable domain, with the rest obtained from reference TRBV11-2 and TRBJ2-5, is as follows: EAGVAQSPRYKIIEKRQSVAFWCNPISGHATLYWYQQILGQGPKLLIQFQNNGVVDDSQLPKDRFSAERLKGVDSTLKIQPAKLEDSAVYLCASSLGTVQETQYFGPGTRLLVL.

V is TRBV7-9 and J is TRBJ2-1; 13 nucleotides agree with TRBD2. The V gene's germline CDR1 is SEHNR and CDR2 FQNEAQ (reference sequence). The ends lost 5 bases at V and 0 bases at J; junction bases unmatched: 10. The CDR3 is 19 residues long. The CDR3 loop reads CASSGGLAGSLSSYNEQFF. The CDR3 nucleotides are TGTGCCAGCAGCGGGGGACTAGCGGGATCCCTGAGCTCCTACAATGAGCAGTTCTTC.

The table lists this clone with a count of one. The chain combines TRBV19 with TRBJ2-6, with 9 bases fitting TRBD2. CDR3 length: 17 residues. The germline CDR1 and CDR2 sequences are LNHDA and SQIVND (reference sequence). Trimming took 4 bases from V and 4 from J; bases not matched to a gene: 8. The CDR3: CASSKVLAGSGANVLTF. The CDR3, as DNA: TGTGCCAGTAGTAAAGTGCTAGCGGGATCCGGGGCCAACGTCCTGACTTTC.

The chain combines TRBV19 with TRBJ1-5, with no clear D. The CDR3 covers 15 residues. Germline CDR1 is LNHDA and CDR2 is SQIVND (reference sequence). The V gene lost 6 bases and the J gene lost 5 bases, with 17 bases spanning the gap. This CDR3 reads CASSPPGIRDQPQHF. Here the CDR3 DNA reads TGTGCCAGTAGCCCCCCCGGAATACGCGATCAGCCCCAGCATTTT.

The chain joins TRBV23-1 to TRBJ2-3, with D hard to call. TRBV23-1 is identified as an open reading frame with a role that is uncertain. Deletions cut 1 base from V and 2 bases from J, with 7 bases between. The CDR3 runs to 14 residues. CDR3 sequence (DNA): TGCGCCAGCAGTCAATTTTCGGACACAGATACGCAGTATTTT. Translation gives CASSQFSDTDTQYF.

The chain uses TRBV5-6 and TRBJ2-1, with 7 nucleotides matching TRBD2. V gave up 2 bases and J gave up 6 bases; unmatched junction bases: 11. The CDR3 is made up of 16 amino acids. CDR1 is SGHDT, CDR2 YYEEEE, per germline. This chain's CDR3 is CASSLVGGRALNEQFF. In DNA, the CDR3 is TGTGCCAGCAGCTTAGTTGGAGGGAGGGCCCTCAATGAGCAGTTCTTC. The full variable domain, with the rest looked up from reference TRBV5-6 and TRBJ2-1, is DAGVTQSPTHLIKTRGQQVTLRCSPKSGHDTVSWYQQALGQGPQFIFQYYEEEERQRGNFPDRFSGHQFPNYSSELNVNALLLGDSALYLCASSLVGGRALNEQFFGPGTRLTVL.

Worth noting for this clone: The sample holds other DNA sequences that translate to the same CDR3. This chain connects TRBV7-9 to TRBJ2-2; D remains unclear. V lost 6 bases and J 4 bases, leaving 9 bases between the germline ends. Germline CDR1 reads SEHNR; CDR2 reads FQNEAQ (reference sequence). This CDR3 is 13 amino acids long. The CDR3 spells CASSLDFTGELFF. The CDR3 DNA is TGTGCCAGCAGTCTAGACTTCACCGGGGAGCTGTTTTTT.

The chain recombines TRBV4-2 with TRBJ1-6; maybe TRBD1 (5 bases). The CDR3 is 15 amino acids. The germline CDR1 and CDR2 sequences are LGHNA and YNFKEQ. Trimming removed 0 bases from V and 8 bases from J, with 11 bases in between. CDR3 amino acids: CASSQDRGVDSPLHF. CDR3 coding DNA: TGTGCCAGCAGCCAAGACCGGGGGGTAGATTCACCCCTCCACTTT.

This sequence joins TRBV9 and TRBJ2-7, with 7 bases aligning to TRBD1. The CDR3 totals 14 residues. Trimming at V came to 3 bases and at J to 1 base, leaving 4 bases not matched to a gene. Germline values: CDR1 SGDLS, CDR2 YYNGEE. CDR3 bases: TGTGCCAGCAGCGGGGGACAGCGGTCCTACGAGCAGTACTTC. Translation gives CASSGGQRSYEQYF.